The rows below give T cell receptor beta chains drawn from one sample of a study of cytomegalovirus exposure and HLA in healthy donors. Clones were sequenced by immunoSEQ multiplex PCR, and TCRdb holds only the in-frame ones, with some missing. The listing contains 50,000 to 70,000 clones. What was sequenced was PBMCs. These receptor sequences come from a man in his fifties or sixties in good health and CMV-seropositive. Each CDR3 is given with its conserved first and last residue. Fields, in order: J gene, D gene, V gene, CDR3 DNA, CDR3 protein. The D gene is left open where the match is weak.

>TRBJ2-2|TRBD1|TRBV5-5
TGTGCCAGCAGATCCGGGACAGGGCCCACCGGGGAGCTGTTTTTT
CASRSGTGPTGELFF
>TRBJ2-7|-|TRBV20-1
TGCAGTGGAGGTAGCTCTTCTCCGCAGTACTTC
CSGGSSSPQYF
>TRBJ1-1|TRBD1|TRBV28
TGTGCCAGCAGTTACAGGGGTTTGGGGATCACTGAAGCTTTCTTT
CASSYRGLGITEAFF
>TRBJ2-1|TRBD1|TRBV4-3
TGCGCCAGCAGCCAACGGACAGGGGCCGATGAGCAGTTCTTC
CASSQRTGADEQFF
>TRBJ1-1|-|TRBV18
TGTGCCAGCTCACCACCGTCTTCGACTGAAGCTTTCTTT
CASSPPSSTEAFF
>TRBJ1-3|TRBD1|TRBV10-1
TGCGCCAGCAGTGCCGGGACAGGGGTAAACACTGGAAACACCATATATTTT
CASSAGTGVNTGNTIYF
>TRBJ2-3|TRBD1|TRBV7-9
TGTGCCAGCAGCTTGGTTGGGACAGGGGGCGTTACGCAGTATTTT
CASSLVGTGGVTQYF
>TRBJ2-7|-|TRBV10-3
TGTGCCATCAGTGGCAACTCGCACGAGCAGTACTTC
CAISGNSHEQYF
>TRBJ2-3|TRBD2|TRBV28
TGTGCCAGCAGCCTACTAGCGGGGGGGCGGGCAGATACGCAGTATTTT
CASSLLAGGRADTQYF
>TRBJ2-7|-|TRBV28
TGTGCCAGCAGTTTTTCCCGTTCCTACGAGCAGTACTTC
CASSFSRSYEQYF
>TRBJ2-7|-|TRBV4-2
TGTGCCAGCAGCCAAGATGCAGGGGCGCGGAACGAGCAGTACTTC
CASSQDAGARNEQYF
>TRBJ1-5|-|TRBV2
TGTGCCAGCAGTCGTCAGGGTTTAGGTCAGCCCCAGCATTTT
CASSRQGLGQPQHF
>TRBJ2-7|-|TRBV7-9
TGTGCCAGCAGCTTAGCGACACCTTATAGCGCCTACGAGCAGTACTTC
CASSLATPYSAYEQYF
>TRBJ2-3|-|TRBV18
TGTGCCAGCTCACCCCCGGAGCGGATAAGCACAGATACGCAGTATTTT
CASSPPERISTDTQYF
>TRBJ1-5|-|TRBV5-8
TGTGCCAGCAGCCCAGGACAGAGGAGCAATCAGCCCCAGCATTTT
CASSPGQRSNQPQHF
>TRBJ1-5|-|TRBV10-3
TGTGCCATCAGTGAGTCGGGAGGCGGTCAGCCCCAGCATTTT
CAISESGGGQPQHF
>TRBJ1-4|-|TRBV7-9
TGTGCCAGCAGCTTCGGGGAGATCGAAAAACTGTTTTTT
CASSFGEIEKLFF
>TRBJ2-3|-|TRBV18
TGTGCCAGCTCACCAGGAACAGGGCGTCGAGATACGCAGTATTTT
CASSPGTGRRDTQYF
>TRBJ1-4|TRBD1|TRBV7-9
TGTGCCAGCAGCCCCCTACAGGGGCAACTGTTTTTT
CASSPLQGQLFF
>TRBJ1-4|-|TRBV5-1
TGCGCCAGCTGTAAGGGGGATAGAACTAATGAAAAACTGTTTTTT
CASCKGDRTNEKLFF
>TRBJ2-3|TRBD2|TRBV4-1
TGCGCCAGCAGCCAACGTCCTAGCGGGAGTTATGGAGATAAGCAGTATTTT
CASSQRPSGSYGDKQYF
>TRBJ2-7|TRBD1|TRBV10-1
TGCGCCTGGGGGGACAGGGGGCCCTACGAGCAGTACTTC
CAWGDRGPYEQYF
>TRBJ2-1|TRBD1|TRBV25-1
TGTGCCAGCAGTAGGACAGGGGGCTACAATGAGCAGTTCTTC
CASSRTGGYNEQFF
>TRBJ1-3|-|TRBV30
TGTGCCTGGAGTGTAATCGGGTCAACCATATATTTT
CAWSVIGSTIYF
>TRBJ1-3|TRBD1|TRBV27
TGTGCCAGCAGTACGACAGGGCTTGGAAACACCATATATTTT
CASSTTGLGNTIYF
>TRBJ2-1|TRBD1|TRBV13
TGTGCCAGCAGCACTTACCGGGACAGTGTCAATGAGCAGTTCTTC
CASSTYRDSVNEQFF
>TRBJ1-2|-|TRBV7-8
TGTGCCAGCAGCTCCGAGAACTATGGCTACACCTTC
CASSSENYGYTF
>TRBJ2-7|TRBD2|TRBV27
TGTGCCAGCAGTACGGGTAGCGGGAGTTACGAGCAGTACTTC
CASSTGSGSYEQYF
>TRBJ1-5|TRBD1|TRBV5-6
TGTGCCAGCAGCTTGAGGACAGGGGGGAGCAATCAGCCCCAGCATTTT
CASSLRTGGSNQPQHF